The 30 T cell receptor beta chains given below trace back to one sample, sequenced in a study of shared clonotypes between healthy human individuals. Assay: immunoSEQ multiplex PCR; the TCRdb copy retains only in-frame clones and omits some. The table has millions of clones, 85% to 95% seen once; the top ten hold roughly 0.13%. The specimen sequenced was naive CD4+ T cells sorted from blood. Subset of the sample: CD45RA+ positively selected. These receptors were obtained from a man aged 18 to 30 in good health.

The V and J genes are TRBV29-1 and TRBJ1-5, with TRBD1 matching over 7 bases. The CDR3 totals 13 residues. The germline CDR1 and CDR2 sequences are SQVTM and ANQGSEA. Trimming at V came to 1 base and at J to 6 bases, leaving 3 bases not matched to a gene. The CDR3 reads CSVEGQGGQPQHF. For the CDR3, the DNA is TGCAGCGTTGAAGGTCAGGGGGGTCAGCCCCAGCATTTT.

The V gene is TRBV6-1, the J gene TRBJ2-5, with 10 bases fitting TRBD1. V lost 8 bases, J lost 4 bases, and 10 bases stayed unmatched. Germline V gene sequence: CDR1 MNHNS, CDR2 SASEGT. The CDR3 length is 15 residues. CDR3 sequence (DNA): TGTGCCAGCCGAAGACAGGGGGCATCCCCAGAGACCCAGTACTTC. Amino acid sequence: CASRRQGASPETQYF.

This chain uses TRBV11-2 with TRBJ2-1; D unresolved. Germline V CDR1 and CDR2: SGHAT, FQNNGV. The V end lost 0 bases, the J end lost 12 bases, and 15 bases lay between the germline ends. CDR3 size: 14 residues. The CDR3 region is CASSLDPTAPPQFF. The CDR3 nucleotides are TGTGCCAGCAGCTTAGACCCCACTGCCCCCCCGCAGTTCTTC.

V gene TRBV11-2 combines with J gene TRBJ1-1; possibly TRBD1 for D (5 bases). The CDR3 spans 14 residues. The V gene's germline CDR1 is SGHAT and CDR2 FQNNGV. The V end lost 5 bases, the J end lost 5 bases, and 15 bases lay between the germline ends. The CDR3 region is CASSTSGGGTEAFF. The CDR3 DNA follows: TGTGCCAGCAGCACCTCGGGTGGGGGGACTGAAGCTTTCTTT.

The genes are TRBV5-5 and TRBJ2-7; 7 nucleotides line up with TRBD1. The CDR3 spans 15 residues. Germline V lookup: CDR1 SGHKS, CDR2 YYEKEE (reference sequence). The J segment lost 0 bases and the V segment lost 3 bases, leaving 6 bases of the junction unmatched. CDR3 loop: CASSYGQVPSYEQYF. The CDR3, as DNA: TGTGCCAGCAGCTATGGACAGGTACCCTCCTACGAGCAGTACTTC. The entire variable domain, with the rest obtained from reference TRBV5-5 and TRBJ2-7, is as follows: DAGVTQSPTHLIKTRGQQVTLRCSPISGHKSVSWYQQVLGQGPQFIFQYYEKEERGRGNFPDRFSARQFPNYSSELNVNALLLGDSALYLCASSYGQVPSYEQYFGPGTRLTVT.

The chain has TRBV5-5 and TRBJ1-6, with 10 bases fitting TRBD1. The J segment lost 8 bases and the V segment lost 4 bases, leaving 6 bases of the junction unmatched. Germline-derived CDR1 and CDR2 are SGHKS and YYEKEE (reference sequence). The CDR3 runs 15 residues. CDR3: CASSRGTGVDSPLHF. In nucleotides, the CDR3 is TGTGCCAGCAGCCGAGGGACAGGGGTGGATTCACCCCTCCACTTT.

This chain uses TRBV6-4 with TRBJ2-7, with TRBD1 identical over 8 bases. From germline, CDR1 is MRHNA and CDR2 SNTAGT. The V gene end was trimmed by 6 bases and the J gene end by 5 bases; junction bases not matched to a gene: 12. The CDR3 is made up of 15 amino acids. The CDR3 DNA is TGTGCCAGCAGAAGCCGGACAGGGACTCCTAACGAGCAGTACTTC. It encodes CASRSRTGTPNEQYF.

V usage is TRBV6-6 and J usage is TRBJ1-3; TRBD1 might be the D (6 bases). There are 15 residues in the CDR3. The V end lost 6 bases, the J end lost 0 bases, and 12 bases lay between the germline ends. Per the germline V gene, CDR1 is MNHNY and CDR2 is SVGAGI (reference sequence). The CDR3 region is CASSRIQGSGNTIYF. CDR3 DNA: TGTGCCAGCAGCCGAATACAGGGCTCTGGAAACACCATATATTTT.

The chain joins TRBV4-2 to TRBJ2-5; no definite D call. The germline V gene encodes CDR1 LGHNA and CDR2 YNFKEQ. The germline V and J ends were trimmed by 5 bases and 6 bases, with 13 bases remaining between them. This CDR3 is 13 amino acids long. CDR3 in amino acids: CASSLALEKTQYF. The CDR3 DNA reads TGTGCCAGCAGCTTGGCATTAGAAAAGACCCAGTACTTC.

CDR3: CASSSVRERYEQYF. The CDR3 nucleotides read TGTGCCAGCAGCTCCGTTCGGGAAAGGTACGAGCAGTACTTC. The genes are TRBV11-2 and TRBJ2-7; TRBD2 might be the D (5 bases). The CDR3 has 14 residues. In germline, CDR1 is SGHAT, CDR2 FQNNGV. With 4 bases removed from V and 4 bases from J, the gap between germline ends came to 14 bases.

The rearrangement links TRBV11-3 to TRBJ2-7; TRBD1 agrees at 7 bases. Germline V lookup: CDR1 SGHNT, CDR2 YENEEA. The CDR3 totals 14 residues. With 5 bases clipped from V and 0 bases from J, the junction kept 4 bases outside the gene matches. The CDR3 sequence: CASSADRASYEQYF. The CDR3 DNA is TGTGCCAGCAGCGCCGACAGGGCCTCCTACGAGCAGTACTTC.

The gene calls are TRBV27 and TRBJ2-7, with TRBD1 identical over 9 bases. This CDR3 is 15 amino acids long. Per the germline V gene, CDR1 is MNHEY and CDR2 is SMNVEV (reference sequence). Trimming at V came to 10 bases and at J to 6 bases, leaving 16 bases not matched to a gene. The chain's CDR3 is CANTKGQDRGLEQYF. The CDR3 DNA sequence: TGTGCCAACACAAAGGGCCAGGACAGGGGTCTCGAGCAGTACTTC.

Only one count was recorded for this clone. The V gene is TRBV7-2, the J gene TRBJ2-2, with D possibly being TRBD1 or TRBD2 (5 bases each). The V and J ends lost 1 base and 6 bases respectively, with 12 bases between them. There are 15 residues in the CDR3. Per germline, CDR1 SGHTA and CDR2 FQGNSA. The CDR3 protein is CASSLEGTTAGELFF. CDR3 bases: TGTGCCAGCAGCTTAGAAGGGACCACGGCCGGGGAGCTGTTTTTT. The full variable domain, its missing parts supplied by reference TRBV7-2 and TRBJ2-2, is GAGVSQSPSNKVTEKGKDVELRCDPISGHTALYWYRQSLGQGLEFLIYFQGNSAPDKSGLPSDRFSAERTGGSVSTLTIQRTQQEDSAVYLCASSLEGTTAGELFFGEGSRLTVL.

This chain joins TRBV5-4 and TRBJ1-1; 7 positions match TRBD1. The CDR3 sequence is 13 residues long. In germline, CDR1 is SGHNT, CDR2 YYREEE (reference sequence). V dropped 4 bases and J dropped 5; count of bases not matched to a gene: 5. The CDR3 nucleotides read TGTGCCAGCAGCACCCGACAGGGAACTGAAGCTTTCTTT. As protein: CASSTRQGTEAFF.

The chain employs TRBV5-1 and TRBJ1-2, with TRBD1 matching over 8 bases. The CDR3 runs 14 residues. Unmatched junction bases numbered 5, after V lost 3 bases and J lost 4 bases. Germline V gene lookup returns CDR1 SGHRS and CDR2 YFSETQ. The CDR3 region has the DNA TGCGCCAGCAGCTCCGACAGGGGAGTCTATGGCTACACCTTC. Encoded protein: CASSSDRGVYGYTF.

This clone appeared once. V and J are TRBV5-1 and TRBJ1-3; 9 nucleotides line up with TRBD1. The CDR3 spans 16 residues. CDR1 is SGHRS, CDR2 YFSETQ, per germline. Losses at the gene ends were 0 bases for V and 4 bases for J; bases not matched to a gene: 5. CDR3 loop: CASSLAGTGRGNTIYF. The CDR3, as DNA: TGCGCCAGCAGCTTGGCTGGGACAGGGAGAGGAAACACCATATATTTT.

The V and J genes are TRBV28 and TRBJ2-1; D unclear. The CDR3 runs 15 residues. Germline V gene data show CDR1 as MDHEN and CDR2 as SYDVKM. The V gene lost 3 bases and the J gene lost 7 bases, with 16 bases spanning the gap. CDR3 protein: CASSFLSFSRNEQFF. In DNA form, the CDR3 reads TGTGCCAGCAGTTTCTTAAGTTTTTCAAGGAATGAGCAGTTCTTC.

J is TRBJ2-2 and V is TRBV7-8; 10 nucleotides line up with TRBD2. This CDR3 comprises 15 residues. CDR1 is SGHVS, CDR2 FQNEAQ, per germline. V trimming: 7 bases; J trimming: 5 bases; junction bases outside the gene matches: 7. CDR3 protein: CASTTSGSPTGELFF. In DNA, the CDR3 is TGTGCCAGCACGACTAGCGGGTCCCCAACCGGGGAGCTGTTTTTT.

This chain links TRBV7-9 with TRBJ1-6; 7 positions agree with TRBD1. V lost 2 bases and J lost 9; bases outside the gene matches: 10. Germline V CDR1 and CDR2: SEHNR, FQNEAQ (reference sequence). There are 16 residues in the CDR3. CDR3 sequence reads: CASSLRDRAVTSPLHF. The CDR3 bases are TGTGCCAGCAGCTTACGTGACAGGGCCGTGACTTCACCCCTCCACTTT.

The rearrangement joins TRBV5-1 to TRBJ2-1; D might be TRBD1 (5 bases). This CDR3 contains 14 residues. The germline V and J ends were trimmed by 4 bases and 6 bases, with 14 bases remaining between them. Germline V gene sequence: CDR1 SGHRS, CDR2 YFSETQ. This CDR3 reads CASSARVPGNEQFF. The DNA of the CDR3 is TGCGCCAGCAGCGCCAGGGTCCCGGGCAATGAGCAGTTCTTC.

This rearrangement joins TRBV11-2 to TRBJ2-1; TRBD2 matches at 7 bases. Germline V CDR1 and CDR2: SGHAT, FQNNGV. This CDR3 is built from 16 residues. The V segment lost 5 bases and the J segment 1 base; nucleotides outside the gene matches: 8. The DNA for the CDR3 is TGTGCCAGCAGCCCAGTGGGCGGGAGTTCCTACAATGAGCAGTTCTTC. Its translation: CASSPVGGSSYNEQFF.

The chain recombines TRBV5-1 with TRBJ1-1; D not certain. This CDR3 comprises 13 residues. V lost 3 bases and J lost 4, with 10 bases in between. Germline V gene lookup returns CDR1 SGHRS and CDR2 YFSETQ. The CDR3 spells CASSSTVGTEAFF. DNA of the CDR3: TGCGCCAGCAGCTCCACGGTGGGCACTGAAGCTTTCTTT.

CDR3 in DNA: TGTGCCAGCAGCTTAGAATATGGGGTTGAGCAGTTCTTC. It specifies CASSLEYGVEQFF. The chain is built from TRBV11-3 and TRBJ2-1; no clear D. The CDR3 runs to 13 residues. V gave up 0 bases and J gave up 9 bases, with 9 bases separating them. Germline CDR1 SGHNT, CDR2 YENEEA.

The genes are TRBV30 and TRBJ1-6; 10 bases fit TRBD1. In germline, CDR1 is GTSNPN, CDR2 SVGIG (reference sequence). This CDR3 has 14 amino acids. V gave up 3 bases and J gave up 12 bases; unmatched junction bases: 8. The CDR3 region is CAWSAGTGELPLHF. CDR3 sequence (DNA): TGTGCCTGGAGCGCCGGGACAGGGGAACTACCCCTCCACTTT.

The chain employs TRBV10-3 and TRBJ2-3, with D possibly TRBD1 on 6 matching bases. V was clipped by 2 bases and J by 0 bases, with 9 bases between them. In germline, CDR1 is ENHRY, CDR2 SYGVKD. The CDR3 runs to 15 residues. The CDR3, as DNA: TGTGCCATCAGTGAGACGGACAGAAGCACAGATACGCAGTATTTT. Translating gives CAISETDRSTDTQYF.

As to this clone: The same CDR3 is also encoded by other DNA sequences in this sample. The genes are TRBV5-1 and TRBJ2-7; D is ambiguous. Germline V gene data show CDR1 as SGHRS and CDR2 as YFSETQ. Trimming removed 4 bases from V and 3 bases from J, with 14 bases in between. The CDR3 is made up of 14 amino acids. CDR3 amino acids: CASSLGGVDYEQYF. DNA for the CDR3: TGCGCCAGCAGCCTGGGCGGCGTAGACTACGAGCAGTACTTC. The full variable domain, in which reference TRBV5-1 and TRBJ2-7 provide the parts outside the CDR3, is KAGVTQTPRYLIKTRGQQVTLSCSPISGHRSVSWYQQTPGQGLQFLFEYFSETQRNKGNFPGRFSGRQFSNSRSEMNVSTLELGDSALYLCASSLGGVDYEQYFGPGTRLTVT.

The chain is built from TRBV7-9 and TRBJ1-2; the D gene is possibly TRBD1 (5 bases). From germline, CDR1 is SEHNR and CDR2 FQNEAQ (reference sequence). The length of the CDR3 is 13 residues. The V gene lost 5 bases and the J gene lost 3 bases, with 10 bases spanning the gap. The CDR3 bases are TGTGCCAGCAGCACGGGACTCTACTATGGCTACACCTTC. Its protein product is CASSTGLYYGYTF.

Worth noting for this clone: A read error may be the cause here, since a much bigger clone is one base away. The chain employs TRBV7-6 and TRBJ2-7, with unresolved D. This CDR3 contains 11 residues. V lost 6 bases to trimming and J lost 3 bases, with 6 bases between them. The germline CDR1 and CDR2 sequences are SGHVS and FNYEAQ. CDR3 DNA sequence: TGTGCCAGCAGTAATAACTACGAGCAGTACTTC. Its protein product is CASSNNYEQYF.

There are a few counts of this clone. This chain joins TRBV19 and TRBJ1-5; D call uncertain. Germline V lookup: CDR1 LNHDA, CDR2 SQIVND (reference sequence). Trimming pared 4 bases from V and 3 bases from J, leaving 13 bases between. The CDR3 runs 15 residues. CDR3 in DNA: TGTGCCAGTAGTAATGGCAGCCCAGTCAATCAGCCCCAGCATTTT. It codes for CASSNGSPVNQPQHF. Complete variable domain (other parts from reference TRBV19 and TRBJ1-5): DGGITQSPKYLFRKEGQNVTLSCEQNLNHDAMYWYRQDPGQGLRLIYYSQIVNDFQKGDIAEGYSVSREKKESFPLTVTSAQKNPTAFYLCASSNGSPVNQPQHFGDGTRLSIL.

The chain employs TRBV7-2 and TRBJ2-2; no reliable D call. The CDR3 contains 16 residues. CDR1 and CDR2 from the germline V gene are SGHTA and FQGNSA. The germline V and J ends were trimmed by 0 bases and 5 bases, with 13 bases remaining between them. The CDR3 DNA is TGTGCCAGCAGCTTAGCAGGCGTTTTGATGACCGGGGAGCTGTTTTTT. Its protein is CASSLAGVLMTGELFF.